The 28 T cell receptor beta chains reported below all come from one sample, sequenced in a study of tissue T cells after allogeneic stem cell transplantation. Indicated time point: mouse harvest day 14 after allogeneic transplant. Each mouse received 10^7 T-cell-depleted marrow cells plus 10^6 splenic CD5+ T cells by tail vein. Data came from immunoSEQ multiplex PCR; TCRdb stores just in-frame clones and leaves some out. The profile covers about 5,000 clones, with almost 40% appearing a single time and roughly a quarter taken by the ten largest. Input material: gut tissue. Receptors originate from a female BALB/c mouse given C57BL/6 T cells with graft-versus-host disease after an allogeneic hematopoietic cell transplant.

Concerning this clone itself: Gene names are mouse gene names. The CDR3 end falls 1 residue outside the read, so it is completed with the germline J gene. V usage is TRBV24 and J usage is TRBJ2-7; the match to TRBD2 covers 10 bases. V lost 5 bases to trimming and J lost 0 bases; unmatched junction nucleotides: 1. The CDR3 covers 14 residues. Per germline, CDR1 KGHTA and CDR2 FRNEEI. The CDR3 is CASSDWGDSYEQYF. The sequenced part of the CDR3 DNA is TGTGCCAGCAGTGACTGGGGGGACTCCTATGAACAGTAC.

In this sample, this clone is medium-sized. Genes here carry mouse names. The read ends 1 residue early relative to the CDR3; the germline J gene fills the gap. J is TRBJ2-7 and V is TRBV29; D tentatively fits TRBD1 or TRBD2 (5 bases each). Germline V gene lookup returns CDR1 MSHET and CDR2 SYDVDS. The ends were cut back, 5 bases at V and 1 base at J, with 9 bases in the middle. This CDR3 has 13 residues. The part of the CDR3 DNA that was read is TGTGCTAGCAGTCAGGGACCGTCCTATGAACAGTAC. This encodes CASSQGPSYEQY. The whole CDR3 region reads CASSQGPSYEQYF.

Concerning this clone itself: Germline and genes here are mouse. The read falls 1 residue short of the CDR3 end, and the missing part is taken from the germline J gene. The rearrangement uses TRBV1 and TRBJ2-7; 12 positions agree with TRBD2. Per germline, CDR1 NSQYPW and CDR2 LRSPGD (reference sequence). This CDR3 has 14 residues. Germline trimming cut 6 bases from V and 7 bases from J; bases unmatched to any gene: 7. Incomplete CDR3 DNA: TGCACCTGCAGACCGGACTGGGGGGGGCGAGAACAGTAC. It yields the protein CTCRPDWGGREQY. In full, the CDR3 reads CTCRPDWGGREQYF.

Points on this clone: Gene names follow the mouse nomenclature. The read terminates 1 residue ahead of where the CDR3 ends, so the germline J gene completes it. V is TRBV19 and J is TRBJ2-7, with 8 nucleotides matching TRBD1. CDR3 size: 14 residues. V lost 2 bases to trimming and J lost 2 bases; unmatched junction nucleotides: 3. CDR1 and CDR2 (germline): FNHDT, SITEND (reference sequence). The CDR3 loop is CASSMGRGPYEQYF. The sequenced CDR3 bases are TGTGCCAGCAGTATGGGCAGGGGGCCCTATGAACAGTAC.

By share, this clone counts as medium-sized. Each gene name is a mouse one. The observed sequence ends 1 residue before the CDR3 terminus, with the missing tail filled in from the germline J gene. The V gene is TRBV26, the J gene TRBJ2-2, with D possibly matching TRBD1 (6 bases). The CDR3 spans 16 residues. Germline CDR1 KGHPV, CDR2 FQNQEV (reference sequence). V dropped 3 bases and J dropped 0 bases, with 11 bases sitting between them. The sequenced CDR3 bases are TGTGCCAGCAGTCTCCGGGACACCGCAAACACCGGGCAGCTCTAC. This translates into CASSLRDTANTGQLY. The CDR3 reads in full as CASSLRDTANTGQLYF.

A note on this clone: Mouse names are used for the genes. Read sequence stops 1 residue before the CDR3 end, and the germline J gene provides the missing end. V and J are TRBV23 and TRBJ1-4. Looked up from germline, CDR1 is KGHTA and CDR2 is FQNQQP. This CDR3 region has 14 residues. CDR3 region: CSSSPFISNERLFF. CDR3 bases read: TGCTCCAGCAGCCCTTTCATTTCCAACGAAAGATTATTT.

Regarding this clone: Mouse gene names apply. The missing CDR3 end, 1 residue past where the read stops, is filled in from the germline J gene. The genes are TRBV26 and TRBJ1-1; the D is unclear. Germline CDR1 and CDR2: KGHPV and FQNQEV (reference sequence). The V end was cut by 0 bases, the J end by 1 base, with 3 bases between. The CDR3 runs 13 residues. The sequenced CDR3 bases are TGTGCCAGCAGTCTGTCAGAAAACACAGAAGTCTTC. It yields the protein CASSLSENTEVF. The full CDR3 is CASSLSENTEVFF.

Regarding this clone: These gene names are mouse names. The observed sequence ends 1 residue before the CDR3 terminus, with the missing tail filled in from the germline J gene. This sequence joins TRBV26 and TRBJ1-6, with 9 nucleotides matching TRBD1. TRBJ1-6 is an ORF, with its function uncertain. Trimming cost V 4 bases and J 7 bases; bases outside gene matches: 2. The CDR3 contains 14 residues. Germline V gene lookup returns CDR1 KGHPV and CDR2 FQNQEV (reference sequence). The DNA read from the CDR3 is TGTGCCAGCAGTCGGACAGGGGTCAATTCGCCCCTCTAC. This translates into CASSRTGVNSPLY. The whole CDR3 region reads CASSRTGVNSPLYF.

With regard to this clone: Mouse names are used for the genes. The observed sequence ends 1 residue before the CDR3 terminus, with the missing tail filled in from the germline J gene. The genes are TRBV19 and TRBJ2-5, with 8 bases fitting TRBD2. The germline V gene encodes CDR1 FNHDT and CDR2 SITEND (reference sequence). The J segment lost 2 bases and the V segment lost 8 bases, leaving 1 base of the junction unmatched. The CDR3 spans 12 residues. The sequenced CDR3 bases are TGTGCCAGATGGGGGGGCCAAGACACCCAGTAC. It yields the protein CARWGGQDTQY. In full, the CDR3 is CARWGGQDTQYF. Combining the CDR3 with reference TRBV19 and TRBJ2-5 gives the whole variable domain GGIITQTPKFLIGQEGQKLTLKCQQNFNHDTMYWYRQDSGKGLRLIYYSITENDLQKGDLSEGYDASREKKSSFSLTVTSAQKNEMAVFLCARWGGQDTQYFGPGTRLLVL.

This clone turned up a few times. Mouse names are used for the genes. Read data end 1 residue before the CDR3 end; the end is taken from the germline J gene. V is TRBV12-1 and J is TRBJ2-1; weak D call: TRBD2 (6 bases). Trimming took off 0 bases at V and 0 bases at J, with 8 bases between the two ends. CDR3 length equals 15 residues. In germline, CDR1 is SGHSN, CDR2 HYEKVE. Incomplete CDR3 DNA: TGTGCCAGCTCTCTCGGGGGGAATAACTATGCTGAGCAGTTC. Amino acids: CASSLGGNNYAEQF. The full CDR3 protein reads CASSLGGNNYAEQFF. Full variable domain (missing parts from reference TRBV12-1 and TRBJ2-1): DSGVVQSPRHIIKEKGGRSVLTCIPISGHSNVVWYQQTLGKELKFLIQHYEKVERDKGFLPSRFSVQQFDDYHSEMNMSALELEDSAMYFCASSLGGNNYAEQFFGPGTRLTVL.

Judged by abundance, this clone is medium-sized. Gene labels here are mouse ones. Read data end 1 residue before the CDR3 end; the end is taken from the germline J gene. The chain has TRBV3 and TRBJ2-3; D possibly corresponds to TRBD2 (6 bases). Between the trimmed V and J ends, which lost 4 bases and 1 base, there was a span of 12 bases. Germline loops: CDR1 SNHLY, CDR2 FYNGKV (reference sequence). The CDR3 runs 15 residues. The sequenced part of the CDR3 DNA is TGTGCCAGCAGCTCACCACTGGGCGGTGCAGAAACGCTGTAT. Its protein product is CASSSPLGGAETLY. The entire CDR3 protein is CASSSPLGGAETLYF.

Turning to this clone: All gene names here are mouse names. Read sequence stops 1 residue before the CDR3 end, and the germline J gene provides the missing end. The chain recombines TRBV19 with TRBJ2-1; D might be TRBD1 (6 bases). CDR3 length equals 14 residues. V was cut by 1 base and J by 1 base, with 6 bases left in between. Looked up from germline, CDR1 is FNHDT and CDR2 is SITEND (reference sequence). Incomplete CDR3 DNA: TGTGCCAGCAGTATAAGGGGGAACTATGCTGAGCAGTTC. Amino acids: CASSIRGNYAEQF. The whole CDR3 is CASSIRGNYAEQFF.

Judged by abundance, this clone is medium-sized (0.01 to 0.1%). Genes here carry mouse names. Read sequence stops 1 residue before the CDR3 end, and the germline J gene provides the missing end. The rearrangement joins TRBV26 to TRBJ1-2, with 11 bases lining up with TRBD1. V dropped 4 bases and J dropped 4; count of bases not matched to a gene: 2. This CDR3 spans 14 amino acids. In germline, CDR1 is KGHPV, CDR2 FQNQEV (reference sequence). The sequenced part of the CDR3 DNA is TGTGCCAGCAGTCCCGGGACAGGGGGCTCCGACTACACC. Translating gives CASSPGTGGSDYT. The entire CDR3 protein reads CASSPGTGGSDYTF.

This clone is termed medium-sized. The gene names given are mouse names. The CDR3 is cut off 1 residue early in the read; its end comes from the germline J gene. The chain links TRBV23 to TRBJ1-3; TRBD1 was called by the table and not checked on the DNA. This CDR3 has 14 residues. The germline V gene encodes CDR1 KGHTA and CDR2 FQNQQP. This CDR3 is CSSSPQGSGNTLYF. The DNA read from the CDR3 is TGCTCCAGCAGTCCACAGGGGTCTGGAAATACGCTCTAT.

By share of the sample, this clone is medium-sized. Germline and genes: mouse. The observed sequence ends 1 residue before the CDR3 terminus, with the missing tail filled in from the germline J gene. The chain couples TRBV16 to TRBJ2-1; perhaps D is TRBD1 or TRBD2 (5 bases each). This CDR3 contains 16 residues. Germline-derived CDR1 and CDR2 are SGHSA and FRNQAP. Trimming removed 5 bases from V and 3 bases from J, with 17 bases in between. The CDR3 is CASSPTPRDLYAEQFF. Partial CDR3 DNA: TGTGCAAGCAGCCCAACCCCCCGGGACCTCTATGCTGAGCAGTTC.

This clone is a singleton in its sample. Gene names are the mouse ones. CDR3 amino acids: CASSLPPLGDTQYF. CDR3 DNA, as far as it was read: TGTGCTAGCAGTTTACCGCCGCTGGGGGACACCCAGTAC. The chain joins TRBV29 to TRBJ2-5; D possibly corresponds to TRBD2 (6 bases). The CDR3 end is not reached by the read, which stops 1 residue before it; the germline J gene fills it in. CDR1 is MSHET, CDR2 SYDVDS, per germline. The CDR3 consists of 14 residues. Trimming cost V 2 bases and J 6 bases, with 12 bases left between them.

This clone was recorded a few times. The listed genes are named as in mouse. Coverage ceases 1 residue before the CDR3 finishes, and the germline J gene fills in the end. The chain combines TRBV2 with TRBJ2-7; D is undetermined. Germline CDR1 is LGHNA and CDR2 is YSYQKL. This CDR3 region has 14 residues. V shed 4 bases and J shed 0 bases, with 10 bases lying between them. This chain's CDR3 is CASSRRISSYEQYF. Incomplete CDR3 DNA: TGTGCCAGCAGCCGCCGGATTAGCTCCTATGAACAGTAC.

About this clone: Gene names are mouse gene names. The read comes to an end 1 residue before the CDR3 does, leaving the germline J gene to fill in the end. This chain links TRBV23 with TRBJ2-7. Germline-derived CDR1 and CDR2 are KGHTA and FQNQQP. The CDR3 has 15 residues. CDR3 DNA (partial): TGCTCCAGCAGTCAATCGAGGAGGGGCTGGGATGAACAGTAC. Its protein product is CSSSQSRRGWDEQY. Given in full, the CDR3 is CSSSQSRRGWDEQYF.

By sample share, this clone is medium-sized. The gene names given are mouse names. Incomplete CDR3 DNA: TGTGCCAGCAGACATAACTCCGACTACACC. Translation: CASRHNSDYT. The full CDR3 reads CASRHNSDYTF. The chain joins TRBV26 to TRBJ1-2; D gene unclear. Read data end 1 residue before the CDR3 end; the end is taken from the germline J gene. Trimming took 6 bases from V and 2 from J, leaving 4 bases between them. The germline CDR1 and CDR2 sequences are KGHPV and FQNQEV (reference sequence). CDR3 length: 11 amino acids.

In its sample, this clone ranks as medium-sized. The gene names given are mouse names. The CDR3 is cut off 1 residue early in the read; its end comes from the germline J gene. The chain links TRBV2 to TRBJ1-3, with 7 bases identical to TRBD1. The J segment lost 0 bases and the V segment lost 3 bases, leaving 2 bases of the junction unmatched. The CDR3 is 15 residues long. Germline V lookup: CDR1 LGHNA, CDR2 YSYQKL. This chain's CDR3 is CASSQGTDSGNTLYF. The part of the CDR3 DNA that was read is TGTGCCAGCAGCCAGGGGACAGATTCTGGAAATACGCTCTAT.

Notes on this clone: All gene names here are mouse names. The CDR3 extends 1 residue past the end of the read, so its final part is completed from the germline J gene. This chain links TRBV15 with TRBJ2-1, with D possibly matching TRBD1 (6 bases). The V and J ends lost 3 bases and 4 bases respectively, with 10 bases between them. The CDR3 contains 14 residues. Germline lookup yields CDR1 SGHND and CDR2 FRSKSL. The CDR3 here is CASSFGQGYAEQFF. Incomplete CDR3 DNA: TGTGCCAGCAGTTTCGGTCAGGGGTATGCTGAGCAGTTC.

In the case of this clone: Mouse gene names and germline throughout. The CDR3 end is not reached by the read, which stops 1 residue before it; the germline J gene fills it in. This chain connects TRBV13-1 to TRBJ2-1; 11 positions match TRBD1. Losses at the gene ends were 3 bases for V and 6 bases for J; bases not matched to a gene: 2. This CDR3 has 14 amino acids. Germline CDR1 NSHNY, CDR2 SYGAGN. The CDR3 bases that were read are TGTGCCAGCAGTGGGACAGGGGGCTGTGCTGAGCAGTTC. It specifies CASSGTGGCAEQF. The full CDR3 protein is CASSGTGGCAEQFF.

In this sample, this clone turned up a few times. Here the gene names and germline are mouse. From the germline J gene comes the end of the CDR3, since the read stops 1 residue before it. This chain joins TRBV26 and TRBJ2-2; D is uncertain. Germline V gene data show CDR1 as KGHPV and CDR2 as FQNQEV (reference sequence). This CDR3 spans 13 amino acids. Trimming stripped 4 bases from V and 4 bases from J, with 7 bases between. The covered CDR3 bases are TGTGCCAGCAGTCCGGCCGGCACCGGGCAGCTCTAC. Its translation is CASSPAGTGQLY. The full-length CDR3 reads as CASSPAGTGQLYF.

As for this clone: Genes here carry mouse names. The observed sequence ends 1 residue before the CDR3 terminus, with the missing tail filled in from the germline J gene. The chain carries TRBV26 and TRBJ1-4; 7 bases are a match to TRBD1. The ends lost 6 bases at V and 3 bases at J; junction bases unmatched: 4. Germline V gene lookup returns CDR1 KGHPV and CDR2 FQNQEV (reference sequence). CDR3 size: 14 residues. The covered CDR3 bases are TGTGCCAGCAGGGGAGGGGGCCCCAACGAAAGATTATTT. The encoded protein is CASRGGGPNERLF. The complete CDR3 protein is CASRGGGPNERLFF.

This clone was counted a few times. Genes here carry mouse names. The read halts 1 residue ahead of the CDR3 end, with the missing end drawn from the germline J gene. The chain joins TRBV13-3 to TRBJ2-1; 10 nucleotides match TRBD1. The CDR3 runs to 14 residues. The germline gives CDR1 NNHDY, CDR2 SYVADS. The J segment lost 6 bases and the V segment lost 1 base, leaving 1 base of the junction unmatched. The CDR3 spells CASSDRTGGAEQFF. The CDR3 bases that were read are TGTGCCAGCAGTGATAGGACAGGGGGTGCTGAGCAGTTC.

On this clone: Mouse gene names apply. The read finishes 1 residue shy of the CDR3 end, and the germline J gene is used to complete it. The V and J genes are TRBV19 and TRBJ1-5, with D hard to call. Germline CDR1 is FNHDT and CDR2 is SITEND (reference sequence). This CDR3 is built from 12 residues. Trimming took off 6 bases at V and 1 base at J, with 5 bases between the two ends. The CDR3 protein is CASNDNNQAPLF. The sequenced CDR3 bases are TGTGCCAGCAACGACAACAACCAGGCTCCGCTT.

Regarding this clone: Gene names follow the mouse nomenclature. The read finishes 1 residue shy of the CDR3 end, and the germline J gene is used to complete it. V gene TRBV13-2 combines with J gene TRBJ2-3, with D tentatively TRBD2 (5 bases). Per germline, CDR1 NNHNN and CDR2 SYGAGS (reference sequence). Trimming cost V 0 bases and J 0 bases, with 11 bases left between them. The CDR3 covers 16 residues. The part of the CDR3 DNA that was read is TGTGCCAGCGGTGATGCATGGGGAAGGAGTGCAGAAACGCTGTAT. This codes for CASGDAWGRSAETLY. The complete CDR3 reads CASGDAWGRSAETLYF.

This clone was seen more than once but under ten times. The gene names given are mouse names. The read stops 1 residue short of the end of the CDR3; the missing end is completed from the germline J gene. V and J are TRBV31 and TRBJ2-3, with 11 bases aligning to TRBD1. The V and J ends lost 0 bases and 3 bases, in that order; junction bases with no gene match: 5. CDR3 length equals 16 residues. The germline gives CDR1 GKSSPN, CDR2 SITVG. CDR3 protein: CAWSLGQGAGAETLYF. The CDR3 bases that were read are TGTGCCTGGAGTCTAGGACAGGGGGCTGGCGCAGAAACGCTGTAT.